This T cell receptor beta chain was observed in a study of CD8+CD57+ T cells in acquired aplastic anemia (dated by TCRdb to 2016 to 2018). General notes on the study: A mean of approximately 3 ug of DNA, ranging from roughly 0.19 to 27.4 ug, was extracted from sorted CD4+ and CD8+ cells. CD8+CD57+ expansion was defined as frequency above the mean frequency observed in healthy subjects. Here is what the overall study found, with its caveats: CD8+ Simpson's diversity did not differ significantly between patients and healthy controls (P=0.060). Around 28 CD8+ CDR3 sequences were found to be shared between patients and controls, but these sequences appeared to be highly expressed in patients and within the immunodominant clones of the patients.

TCR beta VDJ combination and CDR3 sequence profiling used genomic DNA as the template. An Illumina HiSeq 2000 was the platform used for TCR repertoire sequencing. Per the original workflow: TRBV/TRBJ rearrangement plots, CDR3 size and DJ length profiles, and Simpson's diversity index were used to assess repertoires. The most abundant DNA sequence in the deep sequencing data was taken as the immunodominant clone. CDR3 amino acid sequences were screened for sharing across subjects and were compared with published repertoires and the VDJdb database. TCRdb took the public reads, trimmed them with fastp at Q25, ran MiXCR for clone calling and kept in-frame beta chains. Each entry is one CDR3 protein sequence, shown with its most common DNA and genes. These V and J calls derive from TCRdb rather than the authors' analysis. This sample comprises about 200,000 distinct CDR3 sequences, around three fifths of them detected only once. Roughly 50% of the sample rests with the top ten.

As concerns this clonotype: Its antigen specificity is not known. No per-base quality is available; no much larger clone lies one base away.

Flow cytometry had shown CD8+CD57+ cell expansion in the patients selected for sequencing. Severe acquired aplastic anemia was diagnosed in all patients according to International Study of Aplastic Anemia and Agranulocytosis and Camitta criteria. Patients had received no therapy at the time of blood sampling. The study deep-sequenced TCR repertoires of sorted CD4+ and CD8+ blood T cells from severe aplastic anemia patients and healthy subjects. In the USA, patient enrollment took place under clinicaltrials.gov protocols 00001620, 01623167, 00001397, 00071045, 00081523 and 00961064. Ficoll-Paque density gradient centrifugation was used to isolate peripheral blood mononuclear cells. Before DNA extraction, CD4+ and CD8+ T cells were sorted by FACS or by magnetic beads. Trimming takes 4 bases off V and 4 bases off J; junction bases not matched to a gene: 8. The CDR3 has 17 amino acids, counting the end cysteine and phenylalanine. The kept DNA is CDR3 alone, 51 bases in frame from the first base. Based on the germline V gene, the CDR1 and CDR2 sequences are SGHTA and FQGTGA.

Sequenced material: sorted CD4+, CD8+, or CD8+CD57+ T cells (not recorded which) from PBMCs. The sequence derives from a human donor with aplastic anemia. The V and J segments used are TRBV7-3 and TRBJ2-2; TRBD2 agrees with 11 junctional bases. CDR3 protein: CASSYSGTSGTTGELFF. The DNA sequence is TGTGCCAGCAGCTACTCCGGGACTAGCGGAACCACCGGGGAGCTGTTTTTT.